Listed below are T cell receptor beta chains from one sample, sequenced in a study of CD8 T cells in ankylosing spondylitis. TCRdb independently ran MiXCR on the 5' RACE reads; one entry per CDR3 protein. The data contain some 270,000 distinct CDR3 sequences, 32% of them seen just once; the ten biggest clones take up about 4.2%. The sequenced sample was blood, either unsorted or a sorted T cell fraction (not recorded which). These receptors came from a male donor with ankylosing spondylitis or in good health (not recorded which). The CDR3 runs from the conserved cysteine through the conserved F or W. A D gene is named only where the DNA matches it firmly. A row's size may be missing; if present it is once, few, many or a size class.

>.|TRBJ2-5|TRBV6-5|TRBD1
TGTGCCAGCAGTTACGGGGTGCAGGGGGCGCGGGAGACCCAGTACTTC
CASSYGVQGARETQYF
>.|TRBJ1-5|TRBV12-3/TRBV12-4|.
TGTGCCAGCAGTGATCCAAGCAATCAGCCCCAGCATTTT
CASSDPSNQPQHF
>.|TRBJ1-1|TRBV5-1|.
TGCGCCAGCAGCCCGTCTGGGGGAGTGAACACTGAAGCTTTCTTT
CASSPSGGVNTEAFF
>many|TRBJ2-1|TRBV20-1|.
TGCAGTGCTAGAGGGGGCGCAGGAGGGGATGAGCAGTTCTTC
CSARGGAGGDEQFF
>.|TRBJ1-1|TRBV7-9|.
TGTGCCAGCAGCTTGGCCCCCGTGGGTACTGAAGCTTTCTTT
CASSLAPVGTEAFF
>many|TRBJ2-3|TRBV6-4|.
TGTGCCAGCAGTGCCGACTGGGGGGACACAGATACGCAGTATTTT
CASSADWGDTDTQYF
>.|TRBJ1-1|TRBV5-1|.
TGCGCCAGCCAGACAGGCCTAGACACTGAAGCTTTCTTT
CASQTGLDTEAFF
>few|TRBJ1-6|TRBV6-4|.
TGTGCCAGCAGTGCCGACGGGGCTTATAATTCACCCCTCCACTTT
CASSADGAYNSPLHF
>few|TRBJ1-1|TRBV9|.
TGTGCCAGCAGCGGCCCCCCCCGGGGTGAAGCTTTCTTT
CASSGPPRGEAFF
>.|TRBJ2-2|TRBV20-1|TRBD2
TGCAGTGCTAGATGGGGGGGACCGGCCGGGGAGCTGTTTTTT
CSARWGGPAGELFF
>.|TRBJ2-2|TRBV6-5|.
TGTGCCAGCAGTTACGTTATCGGCGGTGGGGACACCGGGGAGCTGTTTTTT
CASSYVIGGGDTGELFF
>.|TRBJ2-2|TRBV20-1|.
TGCAGTGCTAGGGCGCTTAGGACTCCCGGGGAGCTGTTTTTT
CSARALRTPGELFF
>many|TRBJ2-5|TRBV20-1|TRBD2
TGCAGTGCTAGTGGTAGCGGGGGGGCCTGGGAGACCCAGTACTTC
CSASGSGGAWETQYF
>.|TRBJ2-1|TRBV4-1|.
TGCGCCAGCAGCCAAGTTCCCCTCAATGAGCAGTTCTTC
CASSQVPLNEQFF
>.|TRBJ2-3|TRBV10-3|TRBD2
TGTGCCATCAGTGAGTCACCGGTTGGGACTAGCCGTCCAGATACGCAGTATTTT
CAISESPVGTSRPDTQYF
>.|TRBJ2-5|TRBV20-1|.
TGCAGTGCTAGAGCCTCCCCGGGAGAGACCCAGTACTTC
CSARASPGETQYF
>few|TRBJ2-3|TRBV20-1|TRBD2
TGCAGTGCTAGAGCTTCAGTTAGCGGGGCCACAGATACGCAGTATTTT
CSARASVSGATDTQYF
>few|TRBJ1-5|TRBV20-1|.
TGCAGCGCCCCGTTCCAGGGTTGGGATCAGCCCCAGCATTTT
CSAPFQGWDQPQHF